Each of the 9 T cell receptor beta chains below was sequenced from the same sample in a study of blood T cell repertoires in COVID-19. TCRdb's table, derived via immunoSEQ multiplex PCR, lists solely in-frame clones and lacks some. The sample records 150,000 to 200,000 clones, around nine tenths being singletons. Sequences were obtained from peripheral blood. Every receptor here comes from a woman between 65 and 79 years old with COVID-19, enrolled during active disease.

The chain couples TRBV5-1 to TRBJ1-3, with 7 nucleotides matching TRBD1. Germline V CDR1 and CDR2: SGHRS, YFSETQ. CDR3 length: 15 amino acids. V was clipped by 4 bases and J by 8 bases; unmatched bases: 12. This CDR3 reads CASSPQGDVVYTIYF. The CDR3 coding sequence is TGCGCCAGCAGCCCTCAGGGGGACGTCGTGTACACCATATATTTT.

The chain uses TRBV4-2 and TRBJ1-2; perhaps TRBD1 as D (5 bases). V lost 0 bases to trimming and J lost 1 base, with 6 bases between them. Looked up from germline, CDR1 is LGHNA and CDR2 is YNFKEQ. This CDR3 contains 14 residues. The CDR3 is CASSQEGGNYGYTF. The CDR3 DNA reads TGTGCCAGCAGCCAAGAGGGGGGTAACTATGGCTACACCTTC.

CDR3 in DNA: TGTGCCAGCAGTGACAAGGACAGGGGGGATGAAAAACTGTTTTTT. Encoded protein: CASSDKDRGDEKLFF. J is TRBJ1-4 and V is TRBV2; 10 bases map to TRBD1. The CDR3 consists of 15 residues. Looked up from germline, CDR1 is SNHLY and CDR2 is FYNNEI. The V and J ends lost 3 bases and 6 bases, in that order; junction bases with no gene match: 4. Full variable domain (outside the CDR3, taken from reference TRBV2 and TRBJ1-4): EPEVTQTPSHQVTQMGQEVILRCVPISNHLYFYWYRQILGQKVEFLVSFYNNEISEKSEIFDDQFSVERPDGSNFTLKIRSTKLEDSAMYFCASSDKDRGDEKLFFGSGTQLSVL.

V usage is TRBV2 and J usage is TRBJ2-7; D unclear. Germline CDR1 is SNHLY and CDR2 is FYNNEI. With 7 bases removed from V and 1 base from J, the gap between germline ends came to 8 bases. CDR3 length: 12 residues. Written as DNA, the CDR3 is TGTGCCAGCAAAACTGATTCCTACGAGCAGTACTTC. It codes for CASKTDSYEQYF.

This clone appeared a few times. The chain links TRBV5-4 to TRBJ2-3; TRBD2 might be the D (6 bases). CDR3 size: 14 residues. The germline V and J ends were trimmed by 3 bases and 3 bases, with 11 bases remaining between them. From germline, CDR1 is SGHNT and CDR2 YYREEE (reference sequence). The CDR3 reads CASSSSGLTDTQYF. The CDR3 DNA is TGTGCCAGCAGCTCGTCGGGACTTACAGATACGCAGTATTTT.

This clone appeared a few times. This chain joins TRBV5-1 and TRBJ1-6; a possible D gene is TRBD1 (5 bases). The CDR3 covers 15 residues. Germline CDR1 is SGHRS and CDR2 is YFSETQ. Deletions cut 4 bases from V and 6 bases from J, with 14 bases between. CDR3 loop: CASSREGPANSPLHF. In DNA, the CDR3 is TGCGCCAGCAGCCGGGAGGGGCCGGCTAATTCACCCCTCCACTTT.

The CDR3 DNA reads as TGTGCCAGCAGCCCCCAGGACAGGGGGCGGGAGACCCAGTACTTC. Its protein product is CASSPQDRGRETQYF. V is TRBV6-6 and J is TRBJ2-5; 11 bases are a match to TRBD1. The CDR3 is 15 amino acids. Germline-derived CDR1 and CDR2 are MNHNY and SVGAGI (reference sequence). The V and J ends lost 6 bases and 5 bases, in that order; junction bases with no gene match: 8.

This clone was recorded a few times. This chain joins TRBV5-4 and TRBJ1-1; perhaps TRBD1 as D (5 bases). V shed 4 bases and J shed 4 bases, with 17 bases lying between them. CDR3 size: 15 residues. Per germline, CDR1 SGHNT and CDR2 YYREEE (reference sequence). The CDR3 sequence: CASSQFRGVVTEAFF. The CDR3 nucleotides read TGTGCCAGCAGCCAGTTCCGGGGGGTCGTCACTGAAGCTTTCTTT.

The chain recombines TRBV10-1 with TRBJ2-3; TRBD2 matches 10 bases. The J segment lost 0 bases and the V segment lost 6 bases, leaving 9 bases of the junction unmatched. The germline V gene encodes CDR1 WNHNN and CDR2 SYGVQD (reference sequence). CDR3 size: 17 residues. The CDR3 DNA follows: TGCGCCAGCAGCCCTAGCGGGGGCCTTCTCAGCACAGATACGCAGTATTTT. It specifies CASSPSGGLLSTDTQYF.